These T cell receptor beta chains were read from a single sample in a study of blood T cell repertoires in COVID-19. Method: immunoSEQ multiplex PCR; TCRdb's copy keeps in-frame clones and lacks some. The table lists fewer than 200,000 clones, 70% to 90% of them singletons. The specimen sequenced was peripheral blood. Every receptor here comes from a woman aged 80 or older with acute or convalescent COVID-19. The CDR3 runs from the conserved cysteine through the conserved F or W. D genes are given only for firm matches. The size entry is marked missing in some rows and otherwise reads once, few, many or a size class.

d_call	j_call	clone_size	v_call	cdr3_nt	cdr3_aa
-	TRBJ2-7	-	TRBV12-2	TGTGCAAGTCCCTCAGGGGGCGGACTAGCGGAGAAAAGGAGCTCCTACGAGCAGTACTTC	CASPSGGGLAEKRSSYEQYF
TRBD2	TRBJ2-5	-	TRBV18	TGTGCCAGCTCACCACCTAGCGGGAGTACCGAGACCCAGTACTTC	CASSPPSGSTETQYF
TRBD1	TRBJ2-7	-	TRBV5-1	TGCGCCAGCAGCTGGGGACAGTCCTACGAGCAGTACTTC	CASSWGQSYEQYF
TRBD1	TRBJ1-1	few	TRBV27	TGTGCCAGCAGTTTAAAGGGCGACGGACAGGGAAAGAACACTGAAGCTTTCTTT	CASSLKGDGQGKNTEAFF
-	TRBJ2-5	-	TRBV4-1	TGCGCCAGCAGCCAAGATTGGGCGGAGACCCAGTACTTC	CASSQDWAETQYF
TRBD1	TRBJ2-1	-	TRBV7-2	TGTGCCAGCAGCTTAGACAGGGGGAGGTACAATGAGCAGTTCTTC	CASSLDRGRYNEQFF
-	TRBJ1-5	-	TRBV2	TGTGCCAGCCAAAGGGGACTAAGCAATCAGCCCCAGCATTTT	CASQRGLSNQPQHF
-	TRBJ2-5	many	TRBV5-4	TGTGCCAGCAGCTTTATTCCCCAAGAGACCCAGTACTTC	CASSFIPQETQYF
-	TRBJ2-7	-	TRBV5-1	TGCGCCAGCAGCTTGGGCTACCCGGACGAGCAGTACTTC	CASSLGYPDEQYF
-	TRBJ1-2	-	TRBV7-2	TGTGCCAGCAGCCTCGGGACTAGTTCCTTGGAAGGGTATGGCTACACCTTC	CASSLGTSSLEGYGYTF
-	TRBJ1-6	-	TRBV12-3/TRBV12-4	TGTGCCAGCACCGCAGGGGTAAGGTCACCCCTCCACTTT	CASTAGVRSPLHF
-	TRBJ1-1	-	TRBV6-2/TRBV6-3	TGTGCCAGCAGTTACCCCCGAGGTGGAGAGACTGAAGCTTTCTTT	CASSYPRGGETEAFF
-	TRBJ2-3	once	TRBV5-1	TGCGCCAGCAGCTTTGGCGGGGTAAACACAGATACGCAGTATTTT	CASSFGGVNTDTQYF
TRBD1	TRBJ1-1	-	TRBV5-1	TGCGCCAGCAGCCGGGGGACAGGGGTAGTGTATGGCACTGAAGCTTTCTTT	CASSRGTGVVYGTEAFF
-	TRBJ1-2	few	TRBV6-2/TRBV6-3	TGTGCCAGCAGTTATGGAGGGGAGGGCTACACCTTC	CASSYGGEGYTF
-	TRBJ1-3	-	TRBV5-1	TGCGCCAGCAGCTTGGGTGGAGGACCTGGAAACACCATATATTTT	CASSLGGGPGNTIYF
-	TRBJ2-7	many	TRBV2	TGTGCCAGCAGTGAAGTTGGCAGGCGCTTCGACTACGAGCAGTACTTC	CASSEVGRRFDYEQYF
-	TRBJ1-1	-	TRBV14	TGTGCCAGCAGCCTTACACTGAACACTGAAGCTTTCTTT	CASSLTLNTEAFF
-	TRBJ2-5	-	TRBV14	TGTGCCAGCAGCCAAGTACAGGGAACGAGGGAGACCCAGTACTTC	CASSQVQGTRETQYF
TRBD1	TRBJ1-6	many	TRBV14	TGTGCCAGCAGCCCGGGACAGTATAATTCACCCCTCCACTTT	CASSPGQYNSPLHF
-	TRBJ2-7	-	TRBV27	TGTGCCAGCAGCGTCAGGGACTACGAGCAGTACTTC	CASSVRDYEQYF
TRBD1	TRBJ1-1	-	TRBV7-2	TGTGCCAGCAGCCAGGGGACAGGGTCAAACACTGAAGCTTTCTTT	CASSQGTGSNTEAFF
-	TRBJ1-1	-	TRBV5-4	TGTGCCAGCAGCGCGAGACAAGGGGGGGGCACTGAAGCTTTCTTT	CASSARQGGGTEAFF
TRBD2	TRBJ2-7	-	TRBV6-5	TGTGCCAGCAGGAGTTCGGGGGGGGCATATCACGAGCAGTACTTC	CASRSSGGAYHEQYF
-	TRBJ1-1	-	TRBV6-2/TRBV6-3	TGTGCCAGCAGCTTACAGGCGAACACTGAAGCTTTCTTT	CASSLQANTEAFF
TRBD2	TRBJ2-7	-	TRBV4-2	TGTGCCAGCAGCCCAAGGCGGGAGGTTTCCTACGAGCAGTACTTC	CASSPRREVSYEQYF
TRBD2	TRBJ2-1	-	TRBV25-1	TGTGCCAGCAGTAGCCTAGCGGGGGAATCTTACAATGAGCAGTTCTTC	CASSSLAGESYNEQFF
-	TRBJ2-7	-	TRBV7-8	TGTGCCAGCAGCGCCACTAGCCTCCGGCACGAGCAGTACTTC	CASSATSLRHEQYF
-	TRBJ1-6	-	TRBV6-2/TRBV6-3	TGTGCCAGCAGTTATTCTCATGCGGCCCTCCACTTT	CASSYSHAALHF
-	TRBJ1-1	-	TRBV10-2	TGCGCCAGCAGTGGGGTACAGGGAGGGTACGAAGCTTTCTTT	CASSGVQGGYEAFF
-	TRBJ1-6	once	TRBV4-2	TGTGCCAGCAGCCAAGATCGTTCACAGGGTAGCCTCTCACCCCTCCACTTT	CASSQDRSQGSLSPLHF
-	TRBJ2-7	-	TRBV7-9	TGTGCCAGCAGCCCCCTAGCGACCCACTCCTACGAGCAGTACTTC	CASSPLATHSYEQYF
-	TRBJ2-7	-	TRBV11-2	TGTGCCAGCAGCTTAGATCAGGGTAGGGACGAGCAGTACTTC	CASSLDQGRDEQYF
TRBD2	TRBJ2-7	-	TRBV10-2	TGCGCCAGCGCCCCCGGGTCTAGCGGGGGCCCGGGCGAGCAGTACTTC	CASAPGSSGGPGEQYF
TRBD2	TRBJ2-1	-	TRBV5-1	TGCGCCAGCACCCTTCGGGGGGCCTACAATGAGCAGTTCTTC	CASTLRGAYNEQFF
TRBD1	TRBJ1-2	once	TRBV20-1	TGCAGTGCTAGTTTAGGGACAGGGACGCTTGGCTACACCTTC	CSASLGTGTLGYTF
-	TRBJ2-1	-	TRBV11-2	TGTGCCAGCAGCTTAAATACAGCCCAACTGGGCAATGAGCAGTTCTTC	CASSLNTAQLGNEQFF
-	TRBJ2-2	-	TRBV7-2	TGTGCCAGCAGCCCATGGGGGGATAGAGGGTGGGGCACCGGGGAGCTGTTTTTT	CASSPWGDRGWGTGELFF
-	TRBJ1-1	-	TRBV24-1	TGTGCCACCAGTGTTTCGGGGGGCACTGAAGCTTTCTTT	CATSVSGGTEAFF
TRBD2	TRBJ2-7	-	TRBV19	TGTGCCAGTAGTGCCTTTAACGGCGGGAGGGCCTACGAGCAGTACTTC	CASSAFNGGRAYEQYF
-	TRBJ2-3	-	TRBV7-3	TGTGCCAGCAGCTTAATTGGAGGGAGAGATGATACGCAGTATTTT	CASSLIGGRDDTQYF
TRBD1	TRBJ2-3	-	TRBV2	TGTGCCAGCAGTGAAGGACAGGGGGCCGGAGATACGCAGTATTTT	CASSEGQGAGDTQYF
-	TRBJ1-3	-	TRBV2	TGTGCCAGCAGTGAAGCCCCAGGGTCCGGAAACACCATATATTTT	CASSEAPGSGNTIYF
-	TRBJ1-1	few	TRBV7-2	TGTGCCAGCAGCTTTGGAGTATATCCCACTGAAGCTTTCTTT	CASSFGVYPTEAFF
TRBD1	TRBJ1-4	-	TRBV12-3/TRBV12-4	TGTGCCAGCAGTCAGGGGGGTTTTGGAAAACTGTTTTTT	CASSQGGFGKLFF
-	TRBJ2-1	-	TRBV2	TGTGCCACAGTCCGGGACTCGAGCTACAATGAGCAGTTCTTC	CATVRDSSYNEQFF
TRBD2	TRBJ2-1	-	TRBV11-3	TGTGCCAGCAGCCCCGGGGGGAGCTCCTACAATGAGCAGTTCTTC	CASSPGGSSYNEQFF